This paragraph reports one T cell receptor (beta chain). In the original workflow: Reference gene primer amplification gave nucleated cell count estimates. TCRdb's table, derived via immunoSEQ multiplex PCR, lists solely in-frame clones and lacks some. V, J and clone size derive from that table, while D and trimming were established from the DNA sequence. The table includes 200,000 to 250,000 clones, about 86% detected once. The sample belongs to a study of blood T cell repertoires in COVID-19. V gave up 2 bases and J gave up 2 bases, with 7 bases separating them. The CDR3 spans 13 residues. Germline values: CDR1 SGHRS, CDR2 YFSETQ.

The sequencing input was peripheral blood. This sequence originates from a man in his late teens or twenties with active or convalescent COVID-19. The chain links TRBV5-1 to TRBJ2-5; TRBD2 is a possible D gene (5 bases). CDR3 sequence: CASSFPGQETQYF. DNA of the CDR3: TGCGCCAGCAGCTTTCCGGGACAAGAGACCCAGTACTTC.